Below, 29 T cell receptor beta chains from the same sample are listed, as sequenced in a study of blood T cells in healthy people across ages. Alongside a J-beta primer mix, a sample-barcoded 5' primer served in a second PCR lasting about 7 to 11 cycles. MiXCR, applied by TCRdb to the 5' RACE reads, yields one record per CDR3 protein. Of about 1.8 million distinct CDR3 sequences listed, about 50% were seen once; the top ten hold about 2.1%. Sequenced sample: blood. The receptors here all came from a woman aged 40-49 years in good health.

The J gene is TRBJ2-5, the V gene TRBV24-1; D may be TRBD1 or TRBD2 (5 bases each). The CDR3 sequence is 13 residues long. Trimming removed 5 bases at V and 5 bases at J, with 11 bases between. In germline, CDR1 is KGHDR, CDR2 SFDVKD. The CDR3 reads CATSGDRRETQYF. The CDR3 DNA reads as TGTGCCACCAGTGGGGACCGGAGGGAGACCCAGTACTTC.

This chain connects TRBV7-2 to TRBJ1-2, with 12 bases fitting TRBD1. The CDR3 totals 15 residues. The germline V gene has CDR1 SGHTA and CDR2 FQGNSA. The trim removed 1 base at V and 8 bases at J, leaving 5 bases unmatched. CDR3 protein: CASSLGDRGLGGYTF. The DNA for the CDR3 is TGTGCCAGCAGCTTAGGGGACAGGGGGCTGGGGGGCTACACCTTC.

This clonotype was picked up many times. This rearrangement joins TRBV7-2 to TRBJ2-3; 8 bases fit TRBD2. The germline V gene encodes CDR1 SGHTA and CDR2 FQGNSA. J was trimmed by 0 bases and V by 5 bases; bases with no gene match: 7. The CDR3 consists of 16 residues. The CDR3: CASSPLAGTSTDTQYF. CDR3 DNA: TGTGCCAGCAGCCCGTTAGCGGGAACTAGCACAGATACGCAGTATTTT.

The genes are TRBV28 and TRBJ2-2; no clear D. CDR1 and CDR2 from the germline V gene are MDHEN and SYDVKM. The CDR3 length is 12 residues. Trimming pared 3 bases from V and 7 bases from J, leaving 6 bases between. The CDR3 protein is CASSFWGGELFF. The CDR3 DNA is TGTGCCAGCAGTTTCTGGGGCGGGGAGCTGTTTTTT.

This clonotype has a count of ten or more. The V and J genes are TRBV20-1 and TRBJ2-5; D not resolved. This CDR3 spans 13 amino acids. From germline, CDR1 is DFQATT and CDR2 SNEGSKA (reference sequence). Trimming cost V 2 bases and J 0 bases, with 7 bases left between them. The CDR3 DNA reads TGCAGTGCTAGATCTACCCACCAAGAGACCCAGTACTTC. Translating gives CSARSTHQETQYF.

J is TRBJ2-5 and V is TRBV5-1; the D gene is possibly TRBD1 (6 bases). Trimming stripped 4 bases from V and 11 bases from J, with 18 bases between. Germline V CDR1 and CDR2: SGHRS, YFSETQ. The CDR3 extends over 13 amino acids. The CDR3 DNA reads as TGCGCCAGCAGCGTGCCAGGGGCCAATGAGCAGTACTTC. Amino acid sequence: CASSVPGANEQYF.

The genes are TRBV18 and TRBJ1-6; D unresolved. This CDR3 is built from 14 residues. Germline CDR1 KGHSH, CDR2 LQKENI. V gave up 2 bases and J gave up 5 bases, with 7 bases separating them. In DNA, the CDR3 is TGTGCCAGCTCACCAGGGCGGCATAATTCACCCCTCCACTTT. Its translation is CASSPGRHNSPLHF.

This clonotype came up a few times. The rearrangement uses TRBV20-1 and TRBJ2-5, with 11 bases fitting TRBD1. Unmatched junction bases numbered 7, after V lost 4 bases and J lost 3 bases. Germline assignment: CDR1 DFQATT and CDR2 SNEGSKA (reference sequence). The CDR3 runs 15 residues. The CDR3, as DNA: TGCAGTGCTACCCTCGGGACAGGGGGGAAAGAGACCCAGTACTTC. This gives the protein CSATLGTGGKETQYF.

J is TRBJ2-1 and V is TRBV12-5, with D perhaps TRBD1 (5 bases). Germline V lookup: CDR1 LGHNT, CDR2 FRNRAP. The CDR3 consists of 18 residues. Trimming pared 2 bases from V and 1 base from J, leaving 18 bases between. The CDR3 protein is CASGLLPPAGYSYNEQFF. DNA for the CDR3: TGTGCTAGTGGTTTGCTCCCCCCGGCAGGGTATTCCTACAATGAGCAGTTCTTC.

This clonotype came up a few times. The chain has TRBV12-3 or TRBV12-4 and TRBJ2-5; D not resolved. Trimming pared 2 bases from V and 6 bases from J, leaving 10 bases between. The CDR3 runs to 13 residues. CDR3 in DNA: TGTGCCAGCAGTTTAAAAGTTGCTCAGACCCAGTACTTC. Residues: CASSLKVAQTQYF.

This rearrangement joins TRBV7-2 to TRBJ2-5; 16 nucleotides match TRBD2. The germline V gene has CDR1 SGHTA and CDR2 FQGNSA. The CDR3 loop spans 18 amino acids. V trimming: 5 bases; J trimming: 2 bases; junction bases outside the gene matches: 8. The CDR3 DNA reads TGTGCCAGCAGCCGACCGGGACTAGCGGGGGGGAAACAAGAGACCCAGTACTTC. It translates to CASSRPGLAGGKQETQYF.

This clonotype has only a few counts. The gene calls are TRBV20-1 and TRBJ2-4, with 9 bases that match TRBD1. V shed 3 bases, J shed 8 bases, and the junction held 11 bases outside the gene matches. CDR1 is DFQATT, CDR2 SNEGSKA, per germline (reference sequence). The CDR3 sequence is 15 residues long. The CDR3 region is CSASALQGAGYIQYF. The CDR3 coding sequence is TGCAGTGCTAGCGCCTTACAGGGGGCGGGGTACATTCAGTACTTC.

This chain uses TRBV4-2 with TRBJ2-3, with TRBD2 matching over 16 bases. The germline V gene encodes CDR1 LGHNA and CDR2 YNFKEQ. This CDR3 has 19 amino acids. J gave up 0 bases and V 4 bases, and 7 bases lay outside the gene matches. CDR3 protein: CASSPKGLAGGLSTDTQYF. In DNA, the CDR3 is TGTGCCAGCAGCCCTAAGGGACTAGCGGGGGGGCTAAGCACAGATACGCAGTATTTT.

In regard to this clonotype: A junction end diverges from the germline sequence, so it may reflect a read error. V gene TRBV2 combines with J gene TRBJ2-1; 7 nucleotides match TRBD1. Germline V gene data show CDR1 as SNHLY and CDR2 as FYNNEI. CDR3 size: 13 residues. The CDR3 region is CASGTEYLGEQFF. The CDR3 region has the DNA TGTGCCAGCGGGACAGAATATCTAGGAGAGCAGTTCTTT.

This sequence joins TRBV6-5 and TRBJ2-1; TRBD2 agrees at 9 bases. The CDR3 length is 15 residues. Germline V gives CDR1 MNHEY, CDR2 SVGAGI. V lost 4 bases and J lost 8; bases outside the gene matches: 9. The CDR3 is CASSSLGGGGHEQFF. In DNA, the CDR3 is TGTGCCAGCAGTTCCTTGGGCGGGGGGGGGCATGAGCAGTTCTTC.

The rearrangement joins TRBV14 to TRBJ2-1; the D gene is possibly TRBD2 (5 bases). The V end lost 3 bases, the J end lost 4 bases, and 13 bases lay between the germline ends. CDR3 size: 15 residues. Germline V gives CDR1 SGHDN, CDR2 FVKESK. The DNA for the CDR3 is TGTGCCAGCAGCCAGAAACGGACGGGGTACAATGAGCAGTTCTTC. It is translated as CASSQKRTGYNEQFF.

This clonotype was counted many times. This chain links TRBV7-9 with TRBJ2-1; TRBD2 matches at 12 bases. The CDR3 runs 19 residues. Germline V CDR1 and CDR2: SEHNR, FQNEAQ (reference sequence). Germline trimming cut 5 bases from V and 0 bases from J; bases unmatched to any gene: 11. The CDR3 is CASSQPTSGGEVSYNEQFF. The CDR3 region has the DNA TGTGCCAGCAGCCAACCGACTAGCGGGGGTGAAGTCTCCTACAATGAGCAGTTCTTC.

CDR3 nucleotides: TGTGCCAGCAGCTTAATTAGCGGGGGAGGGGAGACCCAGTACTTC. It yields the protein CASSLISGGGETQYF. The J gene is TRBJ2-5, the V gene TRBV7-2, with 9 bases aligning to TRBD2. Germline assignment: CDR1 SGHTA and CDR2 FQGNSA. This CDR3 has 15 residues. After removal of 2 bases from V and 5 bases from J, the junction contained 6 bases not matched to a gene.

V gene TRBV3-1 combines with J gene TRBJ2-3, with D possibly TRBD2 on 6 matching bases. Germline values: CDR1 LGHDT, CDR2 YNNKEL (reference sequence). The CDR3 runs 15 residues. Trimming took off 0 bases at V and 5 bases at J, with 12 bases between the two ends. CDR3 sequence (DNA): TGTGCCAGCAGCCAAGATCCGGGGGTGGGAGATACGCAGTATTTT. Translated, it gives CASSQDPGVGDTQYF.

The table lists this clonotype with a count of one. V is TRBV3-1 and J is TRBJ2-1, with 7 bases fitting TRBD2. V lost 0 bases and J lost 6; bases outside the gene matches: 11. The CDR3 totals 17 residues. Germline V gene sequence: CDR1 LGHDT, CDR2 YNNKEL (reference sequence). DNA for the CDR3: TGTGCCAGCAGCCAAGATGGGGTCCGGGGGGTTGGCAATGAGCAGTTCTTC. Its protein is CASSQDGVRGVGNEQFF.

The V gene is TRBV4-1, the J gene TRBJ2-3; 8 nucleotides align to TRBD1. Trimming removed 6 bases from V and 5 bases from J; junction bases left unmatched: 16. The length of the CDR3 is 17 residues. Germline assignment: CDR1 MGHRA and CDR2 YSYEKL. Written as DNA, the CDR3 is TGCGCCAGCAGACCGGGCCACGGCAGGGGGCAAAAAGATACGCAGTATTTT. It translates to CASRPGHGRGQKDTQYF.

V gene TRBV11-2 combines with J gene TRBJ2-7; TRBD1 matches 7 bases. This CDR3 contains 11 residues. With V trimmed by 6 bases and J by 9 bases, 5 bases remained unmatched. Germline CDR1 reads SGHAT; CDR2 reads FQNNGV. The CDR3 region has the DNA TGTGCCAGCAGAGAGGGGGCCCGGCAGTACTTC. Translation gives CASREGARQYF.

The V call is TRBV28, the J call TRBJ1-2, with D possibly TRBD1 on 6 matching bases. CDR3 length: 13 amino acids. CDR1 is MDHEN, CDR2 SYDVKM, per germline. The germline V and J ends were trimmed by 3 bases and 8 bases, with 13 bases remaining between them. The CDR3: CASSFTGPRGYTF. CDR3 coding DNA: TGTGCCAGCAGTTTTACAGGGCCAAGGGGCTACACCTTC.

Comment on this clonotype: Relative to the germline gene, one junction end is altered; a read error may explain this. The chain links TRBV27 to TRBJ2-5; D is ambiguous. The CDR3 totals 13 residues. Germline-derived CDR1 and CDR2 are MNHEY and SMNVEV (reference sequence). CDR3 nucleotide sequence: TGTGCCAGCAGTGTATCGAGGTGGGAGACCCAGTACTTC. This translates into CASSVSRWETQYF.

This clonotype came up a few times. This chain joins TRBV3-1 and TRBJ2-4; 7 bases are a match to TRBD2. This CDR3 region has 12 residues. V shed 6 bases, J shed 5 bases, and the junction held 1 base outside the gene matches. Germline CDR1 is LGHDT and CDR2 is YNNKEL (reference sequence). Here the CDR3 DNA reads TGTGCCAGCAGTCGGGGGGAAAACATTCAGTACTTC. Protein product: CASSRGENIQYF. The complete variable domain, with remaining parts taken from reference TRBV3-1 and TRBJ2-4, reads DTAVSQTPKYLVTQMGNDKSIKCEQNLGHDTMYWYKQDSKKFLKIMFSYNNKELIINETVPNRFSPKSPDKAHLNLHINSLELGDSAVYFCASSRGENIQYFGAGTRLSVL.

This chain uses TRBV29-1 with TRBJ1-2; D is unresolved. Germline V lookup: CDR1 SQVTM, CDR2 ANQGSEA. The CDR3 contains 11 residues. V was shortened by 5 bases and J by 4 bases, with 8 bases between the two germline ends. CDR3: CSVLVSYGYTF. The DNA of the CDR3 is TGCAGCGTTTTGGTCTCCTATGGCTACACCTTC.

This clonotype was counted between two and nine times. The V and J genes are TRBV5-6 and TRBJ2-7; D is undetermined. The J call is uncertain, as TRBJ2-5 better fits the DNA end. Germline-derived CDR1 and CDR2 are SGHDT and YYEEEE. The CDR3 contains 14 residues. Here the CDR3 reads CASSLEPSSETQYF. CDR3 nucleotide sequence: TGTGCCAGCAGCTTGGAACCCAGCTCAGAGACCCAGTACTTC.

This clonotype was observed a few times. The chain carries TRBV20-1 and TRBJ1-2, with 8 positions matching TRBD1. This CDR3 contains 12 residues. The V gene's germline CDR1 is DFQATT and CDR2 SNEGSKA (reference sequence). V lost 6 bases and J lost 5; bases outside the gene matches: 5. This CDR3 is CSAKGQAYGYTF. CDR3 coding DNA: TGCAGTGCGAAGGGACAGGCGTATGGCTACACCTTC.

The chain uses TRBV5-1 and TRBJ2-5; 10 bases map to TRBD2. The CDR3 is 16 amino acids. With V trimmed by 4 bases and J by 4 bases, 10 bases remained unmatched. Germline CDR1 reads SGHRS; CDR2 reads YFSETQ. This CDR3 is CASSNGLAESRETQYF. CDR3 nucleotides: TGCGCCAGCAGCAACGGACTAGCGGAATCTAGAGAGACCCAGTACTTC.